The clone carrying this T cell receptor beta chain has a handful of counts. Antigen specificity is unknown. Primers: 60 Vbeta forward and 13 Jbeta reverse. Here immunoSEQ multiplex PCR was the method, and the copy in TCRdb shows in-frame clones only, minus some. This sample has 100,000 to 150,000 clones, with under 85% found just once. These data belong to a study of cytomegalovirus exposure and HLA in healthy donors. Overall study results and limits: Later analysis placed DRB1 highest and HLA-C lowest in TCR association rates, which differed by HLA locus.

Trimming at V came to 2 bases and at J to 0 bases, leaving 3 bases not matched to a gene. CDR1 and CDR2 from the germline V gene are SEHNR and FQNEAQ (reference sequence). CDR3 size: 16 residues. The rearrangement joins TRBV7-9 to TRBJ1-3, with 8 bases aligning to TRBD1. Sequenced material: PBMCs. The source of this sequence is a man in his late teens or twenties in good health and CMV-seropositive. The CDR3 DNA sequence: TGTGCCAGCAGCTTATCAGGGGGCGTCTCTGGAAACACCATATATTTT. It is translated as CASSLSGGVSGNTIYF.